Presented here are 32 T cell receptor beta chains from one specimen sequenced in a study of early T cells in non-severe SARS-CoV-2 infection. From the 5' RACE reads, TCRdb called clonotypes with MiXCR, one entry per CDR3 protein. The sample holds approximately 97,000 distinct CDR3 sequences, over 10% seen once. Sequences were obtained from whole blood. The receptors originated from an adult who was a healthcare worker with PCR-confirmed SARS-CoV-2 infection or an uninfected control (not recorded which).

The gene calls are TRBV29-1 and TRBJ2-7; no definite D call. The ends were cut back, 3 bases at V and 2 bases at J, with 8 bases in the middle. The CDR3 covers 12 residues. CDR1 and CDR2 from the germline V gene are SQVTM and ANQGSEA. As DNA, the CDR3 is TGCAGCGTTGAGCGGCAGCCCTACGAGCAGTACTTC. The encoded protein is CSVERQPYEQYF.

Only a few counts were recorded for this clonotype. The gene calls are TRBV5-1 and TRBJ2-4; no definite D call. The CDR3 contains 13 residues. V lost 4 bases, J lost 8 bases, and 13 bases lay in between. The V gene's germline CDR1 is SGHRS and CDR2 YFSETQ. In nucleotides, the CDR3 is TGCGCCAGCAGCCGGCCCAATGGGGACATTCAGTACTTC. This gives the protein CASSRPNGDIQYF.

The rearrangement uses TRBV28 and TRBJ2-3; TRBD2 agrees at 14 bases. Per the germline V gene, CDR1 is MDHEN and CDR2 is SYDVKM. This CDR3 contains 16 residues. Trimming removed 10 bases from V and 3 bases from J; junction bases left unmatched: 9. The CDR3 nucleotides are TGTGCCACTCGGGGACTAGCGGGAGATTTAACAGATACGCAGTATTTT. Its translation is CATRGLAGDLTDTQYF. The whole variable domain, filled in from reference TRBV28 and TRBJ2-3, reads DVKVTQSSRYLVKRTGEKVFLECVQDMDHENMFWYRQDPGLGLRLIYFSYDVKMKEKGDIPEGYSVSREKKERFSLILESASTNQTSMYLCATRGLAGDLTDTQYFGPGTRLTVL.

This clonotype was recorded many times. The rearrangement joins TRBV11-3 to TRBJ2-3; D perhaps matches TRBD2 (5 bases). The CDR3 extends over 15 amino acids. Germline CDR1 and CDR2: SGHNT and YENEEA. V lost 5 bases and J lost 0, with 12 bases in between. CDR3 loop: CASSPRGHSTDTQYF. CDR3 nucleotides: TGTGCCAGCAGCCCCCGCGGGCATAGCACAGATACGCAGTATTTT.

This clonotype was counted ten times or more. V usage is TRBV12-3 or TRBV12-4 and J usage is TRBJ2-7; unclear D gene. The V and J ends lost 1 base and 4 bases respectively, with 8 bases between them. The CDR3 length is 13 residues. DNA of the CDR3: TGTGCCAGCAGTTTAGAATCTGGGTACGAGCAGTACTTC. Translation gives CASSLESGYEQYF.

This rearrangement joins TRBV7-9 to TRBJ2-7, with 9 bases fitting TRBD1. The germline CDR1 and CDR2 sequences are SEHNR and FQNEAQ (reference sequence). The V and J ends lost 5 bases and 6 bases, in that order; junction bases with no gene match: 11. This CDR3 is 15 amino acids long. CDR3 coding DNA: TGTGCCAGCAGCAGGGCCGGGACAGGGCGACCCGAGCAGTACTTC. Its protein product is CASSRAGTGRPEQYF.

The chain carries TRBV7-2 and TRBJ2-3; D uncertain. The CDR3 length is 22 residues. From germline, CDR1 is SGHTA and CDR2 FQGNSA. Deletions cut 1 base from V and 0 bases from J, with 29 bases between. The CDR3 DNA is TGTGCCAGCAGCTTAGGCCGGAAGCCGGAAGGAGACGACGAATTTAGCACAGATACGCAGTATTTT. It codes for CASSLGRKPEGDDEFSTDTQYF.

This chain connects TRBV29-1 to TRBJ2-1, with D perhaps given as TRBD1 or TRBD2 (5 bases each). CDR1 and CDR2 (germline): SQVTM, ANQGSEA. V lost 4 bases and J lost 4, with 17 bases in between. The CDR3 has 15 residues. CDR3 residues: CSVVGELVPYNEQFF. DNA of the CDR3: TGCAGCGTTGTGGGGGAGCTCGTACCTTACAATGAGCAGTTCTTC.

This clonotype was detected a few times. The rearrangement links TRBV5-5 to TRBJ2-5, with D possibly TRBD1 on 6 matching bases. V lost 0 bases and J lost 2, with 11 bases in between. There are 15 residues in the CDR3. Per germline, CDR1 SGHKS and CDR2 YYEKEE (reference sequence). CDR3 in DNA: TGTGCCAGCAGCTTGGAGGACAGTTTTCAAGAGACCCAGTACTTC. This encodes CASSLEDSFQETQYF.

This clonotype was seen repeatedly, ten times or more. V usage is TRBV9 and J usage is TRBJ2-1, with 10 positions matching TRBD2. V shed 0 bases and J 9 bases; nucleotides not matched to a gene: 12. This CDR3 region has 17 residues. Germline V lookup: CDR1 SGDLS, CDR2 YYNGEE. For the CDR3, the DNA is TGTGCCAGCAGCGTAGATCTAGCGGGAGCTTGGAATGCTGAGCAGTTCTTC. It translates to CASSVDLAGAWNAEQFF.

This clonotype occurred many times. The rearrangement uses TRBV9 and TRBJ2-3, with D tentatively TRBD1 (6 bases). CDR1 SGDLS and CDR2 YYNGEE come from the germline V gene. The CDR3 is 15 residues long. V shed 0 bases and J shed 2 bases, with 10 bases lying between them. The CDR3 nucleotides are TGTGCCAGCAGCGTAGCGGGACATAACACAGATACGCAGTATTTT. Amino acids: CASSVAGHNTDTQYF.

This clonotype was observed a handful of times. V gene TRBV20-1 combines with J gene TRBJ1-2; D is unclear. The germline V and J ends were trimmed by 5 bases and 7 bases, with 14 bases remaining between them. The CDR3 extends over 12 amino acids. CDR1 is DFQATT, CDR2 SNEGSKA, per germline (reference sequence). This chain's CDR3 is CSAEGFAAGYTF. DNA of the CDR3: TGCAGTGCTGAAGGATTTGCGGCTGGCTACACCTTC.

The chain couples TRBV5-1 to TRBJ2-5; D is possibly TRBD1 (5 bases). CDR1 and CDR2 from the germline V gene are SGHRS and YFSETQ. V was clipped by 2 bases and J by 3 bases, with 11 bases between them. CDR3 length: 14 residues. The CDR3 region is CASSFDGREETQYF. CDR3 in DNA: TGCGCCAGCAGCTTTGATGGCAGGGAAGAGACCCAGTACTTC.

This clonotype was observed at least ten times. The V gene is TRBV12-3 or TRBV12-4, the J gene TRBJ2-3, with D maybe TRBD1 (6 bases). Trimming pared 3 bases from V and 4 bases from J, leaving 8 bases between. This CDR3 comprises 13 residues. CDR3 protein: CASSLGAPDTQYF. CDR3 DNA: TGTGCCAGCAGTTTGGGGGCCCCAGATACGCAGTATTTT.

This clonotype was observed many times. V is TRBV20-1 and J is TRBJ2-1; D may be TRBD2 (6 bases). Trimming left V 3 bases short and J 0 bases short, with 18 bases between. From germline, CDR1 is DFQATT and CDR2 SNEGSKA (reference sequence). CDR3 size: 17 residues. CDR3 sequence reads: CSASPIGTPSSYNEQFF. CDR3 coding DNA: TGCAGTGCTAGCCCCATCGGGACTCCCAGCTCCTACAATGAGCAGTTCTTC.

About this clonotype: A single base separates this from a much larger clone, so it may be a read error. The CDR3 sequence: CAWSVQGRLSNYGYAF. In DNA form, the CDR3 reads TGTGCCTGGAGTGTACAAGGGAGGTTGAGTAACTATGGCTACGCCTTC. The chain employs TRBV30 and TRBJ1-2; D gene uncertain. The germline V gene encodes CDR1 GTSNPN and CDR2 SVGIG (reference sequence). The CDR3 loop spans 16 amino acids. Supplemented by reference TRBV30 and TRBJ1-2, the full variable domain reads SQTIHQWPATLVQPVGSPLSLECTVEGTSNPNLYWYRQAAGRGLQLLFYSVGIGQISSEVPQNLSASRPQDRQFILSSKKLLLSDSGFYLCAWSVQGRLSNYGYAFGSGTRLTVV.

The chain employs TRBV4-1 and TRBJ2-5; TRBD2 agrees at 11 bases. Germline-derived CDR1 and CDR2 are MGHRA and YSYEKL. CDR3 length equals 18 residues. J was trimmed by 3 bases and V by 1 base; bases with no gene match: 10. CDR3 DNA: TGCGCCAGCAGCCAAGCCATACTAAGACTAGCGGGAAAAGAGACCCAGTACTTC. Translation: CASSQAILRLAGKETQYF.

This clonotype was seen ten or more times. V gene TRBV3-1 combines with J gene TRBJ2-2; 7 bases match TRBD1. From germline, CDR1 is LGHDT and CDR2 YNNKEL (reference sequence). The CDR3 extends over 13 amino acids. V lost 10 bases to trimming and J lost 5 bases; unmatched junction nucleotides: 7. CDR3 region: CATEQGRTGELFF. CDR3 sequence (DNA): TGTGCCACCGAACAGGGGAGAACCGGGGAGCTGTTTTTT.

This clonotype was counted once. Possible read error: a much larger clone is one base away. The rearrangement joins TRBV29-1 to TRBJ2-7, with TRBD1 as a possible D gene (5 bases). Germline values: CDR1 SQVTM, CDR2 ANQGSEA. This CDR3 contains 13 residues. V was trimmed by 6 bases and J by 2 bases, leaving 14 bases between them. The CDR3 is CSVGLGRTYEQYF. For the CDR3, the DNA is TGCAGCGTAGGGTTGGGGCGAACCTACGAGCAGTACTTC.

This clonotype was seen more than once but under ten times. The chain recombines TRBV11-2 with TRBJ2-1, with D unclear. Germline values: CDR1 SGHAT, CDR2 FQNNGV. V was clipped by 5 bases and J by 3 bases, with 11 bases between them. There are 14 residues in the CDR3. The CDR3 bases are TGTGCCAGCAGCCCCGAGACGAACTACAATGAGCAGTTCTTC. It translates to CASSPETNYNEQFF.

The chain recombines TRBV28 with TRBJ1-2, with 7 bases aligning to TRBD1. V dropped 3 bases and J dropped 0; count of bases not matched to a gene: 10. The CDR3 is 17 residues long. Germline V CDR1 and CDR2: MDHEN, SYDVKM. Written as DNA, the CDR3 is TGTGCCAGCAGTTTCCCCAGGACAGGAGGGCCTAACTATGGCTACACCTTC. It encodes CASSFPRTGGPNYGYTF.

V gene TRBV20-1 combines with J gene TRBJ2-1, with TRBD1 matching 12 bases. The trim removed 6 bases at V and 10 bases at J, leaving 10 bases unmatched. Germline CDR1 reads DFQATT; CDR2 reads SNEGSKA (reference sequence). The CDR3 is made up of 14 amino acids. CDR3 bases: TGCAGTGCCTCCGGGACAGGGGGCGTAAAGGAGCAGTTCTTC. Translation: CSASGTGGVKEQFF.

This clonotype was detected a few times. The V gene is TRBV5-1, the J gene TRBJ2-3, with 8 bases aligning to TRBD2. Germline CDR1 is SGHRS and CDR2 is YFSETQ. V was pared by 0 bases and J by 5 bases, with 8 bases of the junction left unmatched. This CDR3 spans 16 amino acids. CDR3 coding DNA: TGCGCCAGCAGCTTGGAAGACGGGAGGGCCATAGATACGCAGTATTTT. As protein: CASSLEDGRAIDTQYF.

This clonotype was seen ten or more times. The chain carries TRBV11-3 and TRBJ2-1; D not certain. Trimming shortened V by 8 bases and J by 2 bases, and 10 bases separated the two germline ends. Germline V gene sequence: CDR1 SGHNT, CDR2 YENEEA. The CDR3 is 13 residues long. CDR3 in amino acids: CASGNKAYNEQFF. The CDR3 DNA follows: TGTGCCAGCGGGAACAAGGCCTACAATGAGCAGTTCTTC. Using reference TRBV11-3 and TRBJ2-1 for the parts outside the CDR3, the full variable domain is EAGVVQSPRYKIIEKKQPVAFWCNPISGHNTLYWYLQNLGQGPELLIRYENEEAVDDSQLPKDRFSAERLKGVDSTLKIQPAELGDSAVYLCASGNKAYNEQFFGPGTRLTVL.

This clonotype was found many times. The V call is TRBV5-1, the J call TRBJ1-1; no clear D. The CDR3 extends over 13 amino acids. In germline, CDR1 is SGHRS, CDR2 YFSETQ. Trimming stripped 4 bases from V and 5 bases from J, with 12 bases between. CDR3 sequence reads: CASSAGLETEAFF. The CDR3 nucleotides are TGCGCCAGCAGCGCGGGATTGGAGACTGAAGCTTTCTTT.

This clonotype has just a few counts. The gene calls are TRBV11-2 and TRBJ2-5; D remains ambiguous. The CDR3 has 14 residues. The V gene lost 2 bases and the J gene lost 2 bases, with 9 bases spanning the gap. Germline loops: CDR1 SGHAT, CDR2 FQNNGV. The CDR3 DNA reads TGTGCCAGCAGCTTAAATCCCGGGCAAGAGACCCAGTACTTC. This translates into CASSLNPGQETQYF.

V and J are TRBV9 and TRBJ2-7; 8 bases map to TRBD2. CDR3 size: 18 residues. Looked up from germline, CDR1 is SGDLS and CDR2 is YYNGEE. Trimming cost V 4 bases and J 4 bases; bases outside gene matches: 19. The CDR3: CASSPGGGGGLKFYEQYF. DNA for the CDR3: TGTGCCAGCAGCCCGGGAGGGGGAGGAGGACTTAAATTTTACGAGCAGTACTTC.

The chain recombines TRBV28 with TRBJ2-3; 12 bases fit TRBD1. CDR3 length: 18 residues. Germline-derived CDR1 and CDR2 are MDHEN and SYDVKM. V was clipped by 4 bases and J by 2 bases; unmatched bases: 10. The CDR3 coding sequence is TGTGCCAGCAGTTACCCGGGGACAGGGGGCGAAAACACAGATACGCAGTATTTT. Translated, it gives CASSYPGTGGENTDTQYF. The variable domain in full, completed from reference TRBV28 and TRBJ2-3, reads DVKVTQSSRYLVKRTGEKVFLECVQDMDHENMFWYRQDPGLGLRLIYFSYDVKMKEKGDIPEGYSVSREKKERFSLILESASTNQTSMYLCASSYPGTGGENTDTQYFGPGTRLTVL.

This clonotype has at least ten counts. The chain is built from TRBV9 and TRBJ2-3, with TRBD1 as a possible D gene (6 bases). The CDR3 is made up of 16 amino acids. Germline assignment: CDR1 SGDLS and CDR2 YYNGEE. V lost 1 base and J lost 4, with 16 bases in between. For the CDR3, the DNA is TGTGCCAGCAGCGTACAAAGCAGGGGTGTAGCAGATACGCAGTATTTT. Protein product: CASSVQSRGVADTQYF.

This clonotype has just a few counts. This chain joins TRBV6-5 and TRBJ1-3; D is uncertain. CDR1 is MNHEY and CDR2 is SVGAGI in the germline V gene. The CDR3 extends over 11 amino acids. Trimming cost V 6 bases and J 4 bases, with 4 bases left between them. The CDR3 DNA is TGTGCCAGCAGCGCCGGAAACACCATATATTTT. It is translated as CASSAGNTIYF.

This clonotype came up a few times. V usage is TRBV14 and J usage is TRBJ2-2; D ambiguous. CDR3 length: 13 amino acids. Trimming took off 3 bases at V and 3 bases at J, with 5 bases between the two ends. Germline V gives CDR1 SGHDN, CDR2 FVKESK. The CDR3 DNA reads TGTGCCAGCAGCCAGACACACACCGGGGAGCTGTTTTTT. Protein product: CASSQTHTGELFF.

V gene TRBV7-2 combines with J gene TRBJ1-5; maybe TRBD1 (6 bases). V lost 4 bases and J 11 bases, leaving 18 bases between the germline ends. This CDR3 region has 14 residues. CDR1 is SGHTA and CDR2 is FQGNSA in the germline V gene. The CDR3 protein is CASSSIPGAPAQHF. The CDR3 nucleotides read TGTGCCAGCAGCTCCATCCCAGGGGCCCCCGCCCAGCATTTT.